This TCR beta chain was observed in a study of blood T cell repertoires in COVID-19. Turning to the study itself: Sample material is recorded as cDNA or gDNA derived from T cells, B-cell-depleted T cells, or PBMCs.

There are 15 residues in the CDR3. The repertoire was sequenced with immunoSEQ multiplex PCR; TCRdb's copy has only in-frame clones and lacks some. The sample has 200,000 to 300,000 clones, roughly 86% seen once. The TCR sequence derives from a man aged 50 to 60 with acute or convalescent COVID-19. The specimen was peripheral blood. V gene TRBV21-1 combines with J gene TRBJ1-2; TRBD1 reflects the table's D call only, with no check against the DNA. TRBV21-1 is reported as a pseudogene. The CDR3 DNA reads as TGTGCCAGCAACGAGAGGACAGGGGGGAACTATGGCTACACCTTC. Protein: CASNERTGGNYGYTF.